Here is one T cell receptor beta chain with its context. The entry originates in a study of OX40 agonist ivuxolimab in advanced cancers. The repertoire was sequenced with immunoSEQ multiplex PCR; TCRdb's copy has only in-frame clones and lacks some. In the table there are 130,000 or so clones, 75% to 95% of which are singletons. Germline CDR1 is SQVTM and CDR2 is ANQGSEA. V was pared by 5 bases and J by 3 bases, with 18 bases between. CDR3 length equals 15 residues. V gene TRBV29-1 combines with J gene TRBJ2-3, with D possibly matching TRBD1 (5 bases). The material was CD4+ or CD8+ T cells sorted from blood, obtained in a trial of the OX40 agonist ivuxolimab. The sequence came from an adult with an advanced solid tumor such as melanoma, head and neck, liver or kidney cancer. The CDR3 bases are TGCAGCGTTTCAAAAGACCAGGGTGGGACAGATACGCAGTATTTT. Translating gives CSVSKDQGGTDTQYF.